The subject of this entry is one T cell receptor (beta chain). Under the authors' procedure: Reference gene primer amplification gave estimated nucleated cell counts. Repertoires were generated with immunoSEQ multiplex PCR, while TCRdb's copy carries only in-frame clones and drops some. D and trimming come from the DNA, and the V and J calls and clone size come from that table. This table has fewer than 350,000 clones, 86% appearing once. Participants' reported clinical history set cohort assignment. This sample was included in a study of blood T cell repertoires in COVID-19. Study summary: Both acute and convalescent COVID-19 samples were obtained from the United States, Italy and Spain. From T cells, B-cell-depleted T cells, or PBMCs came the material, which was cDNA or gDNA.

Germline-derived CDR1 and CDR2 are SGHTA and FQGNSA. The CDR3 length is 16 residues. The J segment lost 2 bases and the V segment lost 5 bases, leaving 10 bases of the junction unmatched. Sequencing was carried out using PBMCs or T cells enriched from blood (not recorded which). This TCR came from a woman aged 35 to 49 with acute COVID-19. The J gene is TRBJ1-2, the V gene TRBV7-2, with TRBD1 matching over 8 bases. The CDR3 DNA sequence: TGTGCCAGCAGCCCCACGAGCGGACAGGGCAACTATGGCTACACCTTC. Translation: CASSPTSGQGNYGYTF.